This T cell receptor beta chain originates from a study of cytomegalovirus exposure and HLA in healthy donors. Study-level findings and limits: Overall, roughly 170 TCR beta chains were annotated as cytomegalovirus-associated. Reports showed the classifier diagnosing cytomegalovirus status with high specificity and sensitivity.

About this clone: The antigen remains unidentified.

The PCR contained 60 Vbeta and 13 Jbeta primers. The table came from immunoSEQ multiplex PCR; TCRdb's copy has only in-frame clones and leaves some out. This table has 150,000 or so clones, about four fifths appearing once. From germline, CDR1 is LNHDA and CDR2 SQIVND (reference sequence). The CDR3 sequence is 15 residues long. V lost 8 bases, J lost 2 bases, and 9 bases stayed unmatched. The chain couples TRBV19 to TRBJ1-1; TRBD1 matches at 9 bases. Specimen: PBMCs. The TCR sequence derives from a male donor in good health and CMV-seropositive. The DNA for the CDR3 is TGTGCCAGTGACAGGGGGAGAATGGGAAACACTGAAGCTTTCTTT. It translates to CASDRGRMGNTEAFF.